This record concerns one TCR beta chain sequence. A far larger clone is a single base away, which makes a read error likely. This specimen includes other DNA sequences encoding the same CDR3. The sample belongs to a study of shared clonotypes between healthy human individuals. Naive CD8 cells were CD45RO-negative, positively selected for CCR7, excluding terminally differentiated effector memory CD45RA+ cells. The donors, healthy adults who were HIV-negative, had experienced no recent acute infections or vaccinations. CDR3 size: 18 residues. Trimming left V 6 bases short and J 6 bases short, with 29 bases between. Germline CDR1 WSHSY, CDR2 SAAADI. Using immunoSEQ multiplex PCR, the repertoire was profiled, and TCRdb retains in-frame clones only, with some absent. This sample has roughly 2,000,000 clones; approximately 94% occur once, and the top ten carry around 1.2%.

V and J are TRBV10-2 and TRBJ1-1; D uncertain. Sequencing was performed on naive CD8+ T cells sorted from blood. This sequence was found in a man in his late teens or twenties in good health. The CDR3 region has the DNA TGCGCCAGCAGCGTTTCTACGCTAGGAGGAAGCCAAAGATCTGAAGCTTTCTTT. This codes for CASSVSTLGGSQRSEAFF.